This record looks at one T cell receptor beta chain sequence and its context. This clonotype has at least ten counts. Its antigen is still unknown. The sample holds no much larger clone one base away, and base qualities are not on file. This entry is derived from a study of CD8 T cells in ankylosing spondylitis (dated by TCRdb to the late 2010s). Looking at the study overall: The study profiled T cell receptor beta repertoires in healthy donors and ankylosing spondylitis patients to find disease-linked TCR variants. The whole study cohort included about a hundred healthy donors and 25 ankylosing spondylitis patients. Peripheral blood was sampled, and synovial fluid was also collected from ankylosing spondylitis patients.

What the work shows at the level of the full study, not this receptor alone: Blood from ankylosing spondylitis patients appeared to be characterized by a TCR beta motif composed of under 10 highly homologous amino acid variants. The disease-linked clones showed a CD8+ phenotype and occurred at relatively low frequencies in peripheral blood. The disease-linked clones were reported to be significantly enriched in matched synovial fluid samples from ankylosing spondylitis patients. Some of the motif variants had been reported before in the synovial fluid and blood of reactive arthritis patients, a finding that suggests common disease-initiation mechanisms.

Sequencing instrument: Illumina HiSeq 2500. Quantitative 5'-RACE with molecular barcodes was used to prepare TCR beta libraries. Under the source paper's analysis protocol: Disease-linked TCR variants were identified with a new computational method built on a probabilistic model of VDJ rearrangement. TCRdb reran the public reads through fastp at Q25 and MiXCR, keeping productive beta chains. Identical CDR3 protein sequences are pooled into one entry, listed with their most common genes and DNA. TCRdb assigned the V and J calls; the authors' analysis was not used. The sample table holds some 180,000 distinct CDR3 sequences, of which 18% were seen once. The ten top clones hold 4.3% of the sample. Taken from cysteine to phenylalanine, the CDR3 has 16 residues. CDR3 DNA only is kept here, 48 bases in frame from base 1. CDR1 and CDR2, looked up from the germline V gene, are SGDLS and YYNGEE. V ends up 3 bases short and J 6 bases short, with an unmatched junction base count of 11.

The sample consisted of blood, either unsorted or a sorted T cell fraction (not recorded which). The receptor was isolated from a male donor aged 5-30 years with ankylosing spondylitis or in good health (not recorded which). Donor details come from another sample of the same person, matched by shared clones. The sequence is built from TRBV9 and TRBJ2-2; 7 bases in the middle match TRBD1. The CDR3 is CASSGDRVGRPGELFF. At the DNA level, the sequence is TGTGCCAGCAGCGGAGACAGGGTGGGGCGGCCCGGGGAGCTGTTTTTT.